Following are 2 T cell receptor beta chains from one sample sequenced in a study of T-cell memory formation after mild COVID-19. TCRdb reprocessed the 5' RACE reads via MiXCR and lists one record per CDR3 protein. This table has 98,000 or so distinct CDR3 sequences, 15% to 20% appearing once. Sequenced: PBMCs or a T cell subset sorted from them (not recorded which). Source of these receptors: a man younger than 35 who had mild COVID-19 (a few samples of this study predate the infection). Cell type and time point are not known.

This clonotype was observed a few times. The genes are TRBV12-3 or TRBV12-4 and TRBJ2-7, with TRBD2 matching 8 bases. CDR3 length: 16 amino acids. The V gene end was trimmed by 2 bases and the J gene end by 3 bases; junction bases not matched to a gene: 9. For the CDR3, the DNA is TGTGCCAGCAGTTTAACGAGCGGGGGACTTCTCTACGAGCAGTACTTC. This gives the protein CASSLTSGGLLYEQYF.

This clonotype was counted a few times. CDR3 DNA sequence: TGTGCCAGTAGTAAGGCTGCCGGGGGAACCACTGAAGCTTTCTTT. Protein product: CASSKAAGGTTEAFF. The chain combines TRBV19 with TRBJ1-1; D may be TRBD1 (5 bases). Germline loops: CDR1 LNHDA, CDR2 SQIVND (reference sequence). V gave up 4 bases and J gave up 4 bases, with 16 bases separating them. The CDR3 totals 15 residues.